The entry that follows covers one T cell receptor (beta chain) sequence. The target antigen is unknown. The data are from a study of graft-versus-host responses after intestinal transplantation. Whole-study results and caveats: Declines in HvG clones occurring early post-transplant were associated with peak circulating GvH clone levels.

Germline CDR1 reads SGHTA; CDR2 reads FQGNSA. Trimming cost V 6 bases and J 0 bases, with 8 bases left between them. The CDR3 runs 13 residues. Clones were sequenced by immunoSEQ multiplex PCR, and TCRdb holds only the in-frame ones, with some missing. Of tens of thousands of clones in the sample, approximately 94% were seen once. This sequence was found in a human donor who was the organ donor for an intestinal transplant. This chain uses TRBV7-2 with TRBJ1-1; D ambiguous. This specimen consisted of unstimulated CD4+ T cells sorted from spleen or lymph node cells, obtained before transplant. The CDR3 sequence: CASRERLNTEAFF. For the CDR3, the DNA is TGTGCCAGCAGGGAAAGATTGAACACTGAAGCTTTCTTT.